This T cell receptor (beta chain) derives from a study of shared clonotypes between healthy human individuals (TCRdb year 2020). Regarding the research as a whole: A few men and two women, aged 18 to 49 years, made up the cohort. For each donor, three plates each were used for CD4 naive and CD4 memory, two plates were used for CD8 naive, and one plate was used for CD8 memory. To estimate repertoire size and how much clonotype sharing occurs between individuals, the study deeply sequenced the blood TCR repertoires of five healthy adults. To increase sequencing depth and limit assay-specific biases, TCR repertoire library preparation and sequencing were carried out by different laboratories using diverse techniques. Leukapheresis yielded between about 0.94 and 10 billion PBMCs per donor. The paper's findings and limits, for the study overall: Higher generation probabilities were observed for clonotypes shared by all four sorted-subset donors than for non-shared clonotypes. Pairwise subsampling led to the expectation that sequencing depth would affect the degree of clonotype sharing among donors. When several donors were compared, the shared fraction of clonotypes was about 5.5% for naive CD4, more than 3% for naive CD8, roughly 2.5% for memory CD4, and roughly 0.43% for memory CD8. Estimated clonotype richness was generally larger for naive than for memory subsets. Even with the large sequencing depth, rarefaction of the sorted-subset datasets indicated that sequencing was incomplete. Sampling was limited to blood, and TCR repertoires in tissue likely differ from TCR repertoires in blood. Because the study included a small number of donors, the genetic and exposure-history diversity represented was limited.

Comment on this clone: Which antigen it targets is not known. Qualities for individual bases were not recorded, and no much larger clone is one base off.

TCR CDR3 regions were amplified from genomic DNA by multiplex PCR using the deep immunoSEQ assay. Genomic DNA extracted from each cell subset was distributed evenly over all wells of several immunoSEQ 96-well plates, and each plate served as one replicate. Each replicate PCR for sorted subsets received approximately 200 ng genomic DNA, equal to some 32,000 T cell genomes. Purified libraries were quantified with a Qubit 3.0 fluorometer, sized on a Bioanalyzer 2100, and re-quantified with the KAPA Library Quantification kit. Every immunoSEQ 96-well plate was sequenced on a separate single-read 150-cycle Illumina NextSeq 550 flow cell. In the original analysis: Because the immunoSEQ output held only junctional sequences and lacked quality scores, the filtering could not match the filtering applied to full-length reads. Sequences were annotated with PyIR, a Python wrapper for IgBLAST v1.9, using IMGT germline references to assign V/J genes and CDR3. Any read was removed if the V/J assignment was weak (E-value above 1e-6), the CDR3 was missing, or the read contained stop codons, out-of-frame junctions, or ambiguous translated residues. A V3J clonotype was defined by an identical inferred V gene, J gene, and CDR3 amino acid sequence. To compute the percentage overlap between repertoires, the number of shared unique clonotypes was divided by the size of the smaller repertoire. Three approaches were used to assess repertoire richness: RTK rarefaction, the Chao1 estimator, and Recon v2.1 estimates of unobserved clonotypes. Generation probabilities were computed with OLGA for all TCRbeta clonotypes obtained by the gDNA method from four donors. Not all clones reach the TCRdb copy of this immuneACCESS table, which keeps in-frame sequences only. Checked studies attribute under half of the gap to unresolved V genes and leave the rest unexplained. V and J calls and clone size are as listed in that table; D and trimming were resolved from the DNA. The sample table holds millions of clones, of which approximately 95% were seen once. Clones ranked in the top ten supply roughly 1% of the sample.

CD8 naive samples were obtained by positive selection for CCR7 among CD45RO-negative cells, yielding a CD45RA+CCR7+ population from which TemRA cells were excluded. Healthy HIV-negative adults with no recently reported acute infections or vaccinations were included as donors. All donors were Caucasian adults living in Nashville, Tennessee, USA. After blood collection by leukapheresis, PBMCs were isolated using Ficoll-Histopaque density gradient centrifugation and then cryopreserved in the vapor phase of liquid nitrogen. Analytical flow cytometry was used to check the purity and quantity of every magnetically sorted T cell population. From each sorted fraction, genomic DNA was isolated and quantified by UV absorbance on a Nanodrop 2000c. The sequence was obtained from a young man in good health. The sample taken for sequencing was naive CD8+ T cells sorted from blood. This specimen's cell subset or site label, interpreted: CD45RA+CCR7+.

The CDR3 reads CASSLMHSGANVLTF. The nucleotide sequence is TGTGCCAGCAGTTTAATGCACTCTGGGGCCAACGTCCTGACTTTC. The chain joins TRBV27 to TRBJ2-6; no D segment can be confidently identified. The CDR3, cysteine through phenylalanine, is 15 amino acids long. The entry retains the CDR3 DNA only, 45 bases that are in frame from base 1. CDR1 is given as MNHEY and CDR2 as SMNVEV, both from the germline V gene (reference sequence). Deletion took 2 bases off V and 0 bases off J, with a span of 5 bases between the germline ends.